This is a list of T cell receptor beta chains from one sample in a study of blood T cell repertoires in COVID-19. TCRdb keeps only in-frame clones here, not all; method: immunoSEQ multiplex PCR. The sample shows about 40,000 clones, about 86% of them seen only once. The sequencing sample was made of peripheral blood. The receptors were sampled from a human donor with acute or convalescent COVID-19. The donor label of this sample is uncertain. The CDR3 runs from the conserved cysteine through the conserved F or W. D genes are given only for firm matches. The size entry is marked missing in some rows and otherwise reads once, few, many or a size class.

d_gene: .; v_gene: TRBV30; len: 14; j_gene: TRBJ1-1; abundance: .; CDR3aa: CAWTPMRGGTEAFF; CDR3nt: TGTGCCTGGACCCCGATGAGAGGGGGCACTGAAGCTTTCTTT
d_gene: .; v_gene: TRBV21-1; len: 15; j_gene: TRBJ1-6; abundance: .; CDR3aa: CASSFWGVIRSPLHF; CDR3nt: TGTGCCAGCAGTTTTTGGGGGGTAATCCGTTCACCCCTCCACTTT
d_gene: .; v_gene: TRBV9; len: 14; j_gene: TRBJ1-1; abundance: once; CDR3aa: CASSAQGPNTEAFF; CDR3nt: TGTGCCAGCAGCGCACAGGGCCCAAACACTGAAGCTTTCTTT
d_gene: .; v_gene: TRBV5-4; len: 15; j_gene: TRBJ1-1; abundance: .; CDR3aa: CASSLDWGVNTEAFF; CDR3nt: TGTGCCAGCAGCTTGGATTGGGGCGTGAACACTGAAGCTTTCTTT
d_gene: TRBD2; v_gene: TRBV11-3; len: 15; j_gene: TRBJ2-2; abundance: .; CDR3aa: CASSSGTSVPGELFF; CDR3nt: TGTGCCAGCAGCTCCGGGACTAGCGTCCCCGGGGAGCTGTTTTTT
d_gene: .; v_gene: TRBV15; len: 16; j_gene: TRBJ2-5; abundance: few; CDR3aa: CATSRELQGGSETQYF; CDR3nt: TGTGCCACCAGCAGAGAACTCCAGGGTGGTAGCGAGACCCAGTACTTC
d_gene: TRBD1; v_gene: TRBV28; len: 18; j_gene: TRBJ2-1; abundance: .; CDR3aa: CASSLAPREPGGSIEQFF; CDR3nt: TGTGCCAGCAGCCTTGCACCCCGTGAACCAGGGGGCTCGATTGAGCAGTTCTTC
d_gene: TRBD2; v_gene: TRBV29-1; len: 15; j_gene: TRBJ2-3; abundance: .; CDR3aa: CSVSGLEVGTDTQYF; CDR3nt: TGCAGCGTTTCGGGACTAGAGGTGGGGACAGATACGCAGTATTTT
d_gene: .; v_gene: TRBV28; len: 17; j_gene: TRBJ1-1; abundance: .; CDR3aa: CASLSASLRGPNTEAFF; CDR3nt: TGTGCCAGCTTATCGGCGAGTTTGCGCGGCCCAAACACTGAAGCTTTCTTT
d_gene: .; v_gene: TRBV30; len: 13; j_gene: TRBJ1-1; abundance: .; CDR3aa: CAWSVRGDTEAFF; CDR3nt: TGTGCCTGGAGTGTCAGGGGTGACACTGAAGCTTTCTTT
d_gene: .; v_gene: TRBV19; len: 13; j_gene: TRBJ2-2; abundance: .; CDR3aa: CASRPELTGELFF; CDR3nt: TGTGCCAGTAGACCCGAACTCACCGGGGAGCTGTTTTTT
d_gene: TRBD1; v_gene: TRBV7-8; len: 15; j_gene: TRBJ2-2; abundance: .; CDR3aa: CASSPRTGATGELFF; CDR3nt: TGTGCCAGCAGCCCCCGGACAGGGGCGACCGGGGAGCTGTTTTTT
d_gene: .; v_gene: TRBV10-3; len: 14; j_gene: TRBJ2-1; abundance: .; CDR3aa: CAISESISRGEQFF; CDR3nt: TGTGCCATCAGTGAGTCTATCTCGCGGGGTGAGCAGTTCTTC
d_gene: TRBD2; v_gene: TRBV19; len: 16; j_gene: TRBJ2-1; abundance: .; CDR3aa: CASSSVAGGSYNEQFF; CDR3nt: TGTGCCAGTAGTTCAGTAGCGGGAGGCTCCTACAATGAGCAGTTCTTC
d_gene: TRBD1; v_gene: TRBV7-6; len: 17; j_gene: TRBJ1-6; abundance: .; CDR3aa: CASSLGRQGAGNSPLHF; CDR3nt: TGTGCCAGCAGCTTAGGCCGACAGGGGGCCGGCAATTCACCCCTCCACTTT
d_gene: TRBD1; v_gene: TRBV10-2; len: 14; j_gene: TRBJ2-5; abundance: .; CDR3aa: CASSPGTGQETQYF; CDR3nt: TGCGCCAGCAGCCCCGGGACAGGTCAAGAGACCCAGTACTTC
d_gene: TRBD2; v_gene: TRBV7-9; len: 14; j_gene: TRBJ2-7; abundance: .; CDR3aa: CPSSSQTSGGAGYF; CDR3nt: TGCCCCAGCAGCTCACAGACTAGCGGGGGGGCCGGGTACTTC
d_gene: .; v_gene: TRBV7-9; len: 13; j_gene: TRBJ2-7; abundance: .; CDR3aa: CASSHPDNYEQYF; CDR3nt: TGTGCCAGCAGCCATCCGGACAACTACGAGCAGTACTTC
d_gene: .; v_gene: TRBV7-9; len: 15; j_gene: TRBJ2-5; abundance: .; CDR3aa: CASSLGLAPQETQYF; CDR3nt: TGTGCCAGCAGCTTAGGCCTAGCTCCGCAAGAGACCCAGTACTTC
d_gene: .; v_gene: TRBV5-1; len: 15; j_gene: TRBJ1-2; abundance: few; CDR3aa: CASSLNPSGQDGYTF; CDR3nt: TGCGCCAGCAGCTTGAACCCCTCCGGACAAGATGGCTACACCTTC
d_gene: TRBD2; v_gene: TRBV5-1; len: 14; j_gene: TRBJ2-3; abundance: once; CDR3aa: CASSFAGAADTQYF; CDR3nt: TGCGCCAGCAGCTTCGCGGGAGCCGCAGATACGCAGTATTTT
d_gene: .; v_gene: TRBV5-4; len: 15; j_gene: TRBJ1-6; abundance: .; CDR3aa: CASSPAGGRNSPLHF; CDR3nt: TGTGCCAGCAGCCCCGCGGGGGGTCGGAATTCACCCCTCCACTTT
d_gene: .; v_gene: TRBV15; len: 16; j_gene: TRBJ1-2; abundance: .; CDR3aa: CATSTRSGRLNYGYTF; CDR3nt: TGTGCCACCAGCACCAGATCAGGGAGGTTGAACTATGGCTACACCTTC
d_gene: .; v_gene: TRBV28; len: 16; j_gene: TRBJ2-1; abundance: .; CDR3aa: CASSHPPSSSPNEQFF; CDR3nt: TGTGCCAGCAGTCACCCACCCTCTAGCAGCCCCAATGAGCAGTTCTTC
d_gene: TRBD1; v_gene: TRBV2; len: 14; j_gene: TRBJ1-5; abundance: few; CDR3aa: CASSARQGAQPQHF; CDR3nt: TGTGCCAGCAGCGCCAGACAGGGGGCTCAGCCCCAGCATTTT
d_gene: TRBD1; v_gene: TRBV9; len: 16; j_gene: TRBJ1-2; abundance: .; CDR3aa: CASSVGGTGVLGGYTF; CDR3nt: TGTGCCAGCAGCGTAGGGGGGACAGGGGTTCTCGGTGGCTACACCTTC
d_gene: .; v_gene: TRBV12-2; len: 23; j_gene: TRBJ2-7; abundance: .; CDR3aa: CASRYIGDIPKDRLRTKLYEQYF; CDR3nt: TGTGCAAGTCGGTACATTGGTGATATCCCAAAAGACAGGTTAAGGACAAAACTATACGAGCAGTACTTC
d_gene: .; v_gene: TRBV13; len: 14; j_gene: TRBJ1-5; abundance: .; CDR3aa: CASSLGQGYQPQHF; CDR3nt: TGTGCCAGCAGCTTAGGACAGGGTTATCAGCCCCAGCATTTT
d_gene: TRBD2; v_gene: TRBV6-5; len: 13; j_gene: TRBJ2-3; abundance: .; CDR3aa: CASSYSGLATQYF; CDR3nt: TGTGCCAGCAGTTACTCGGGACTAGCTACGCAGTATTTT
d_gene: .; v_gene: TRBV30; len: 12; j_gene: TRBJ1-4; abundance: .; CDR3aa: CAWSDSNEKLFF; CDR3nt: TGTGCCTGGAGTGACAGTAATGAAAAACTGTTTTTT
d_gene: .; v_gene: TRBV9; len: 13; j_gene: TRBJ1-4; abundance: .; CDR3aa: CASSRGWDEKLFF; CDR3nt: TGTGCCAGCTCTAGGGGGTGGGATGAAAAACTGTTTTTT
d_gene: TRBD1; v_gene: TRBV11-2; len: 14; j_gene: TRBJ2-7; abundance: .; CDR3aa: CASSLGQGAYEQYF; CDR3nt: TGTGCCAGCAGCTTAGGACAGGGGGCCTACGAGCAGTACTTC
d_gene: TRBD2; v_gene: TRBV9; len: 16; j_gene: TRBJ2-4; abundance: .; CDR3aa: CASSGLSGGAKNIQYF; CDR3nt: TGTGCCAGCAGCGGCCTTAGCGGGGGGGCCAAAAACATTCAGTACTTC
d_gene: .; v_gene: TRBV11-1; len: 14; j_gene: TRBJ2-7; abundance: .; CDR3aa: CASSRDTFSYEQYF; CDR3nt: TGTGCCAGCAGCCGGGACACCTTCTCCTACGAGCAGTACTTC
d_gene: .; v_gene: TRBV7-8; len: 15; j_gene: TRBJ1-5; abundance: few; CDR3aa: CASSLHRADPQPQHF; CDR3nt: TGTGCCAGCAGCTTACACAGGGCGGATCCTCAGCCCCAGCATTTT
d_gene: .; v_gene: TRBV5-1; len: 13; j_gene: TRBJ2-4; abundance: .; CDR3aa: CASSTYSGNIQYF; CDR3nt: TGCGCCAGCAGCACTTACTCGGGAAACATTCAGTACTTC
d_gene: TRBD2; v_gene: TRBV5-4; len: 14; j_gene: TRBJ2-3; abundance: .; CDR3aa: CASSGIGGADTQYF; CDR3nt: TGTGCCAGCAGCGGGATCGGGGGGGCCGATACGCAGTATTTT
d_gene: .; v_gene: TRBV27; len: 18; j_gene: TRBJ1-5; abundance: once; CDR3aa: CASSRWADTGYSNQPQHF; CDR3nt: TGTGCCAGCAGCCGGTGGGCCGACACAGGGTATAGCAATCAGCCCCAGCATTTT
d_gene: TRBD1; v_gene: TRBV6-5; len: 16; j_gene: TRBJ2-5; abundance: .; CDR3aa: CASSSRQGMYQETQYF; CDR3nt: TGTGCCAGCAGTTCTCGACAGGGAATGTACCAAGAGACCCAGTACTTC
d_gene: .; v_gene: TRBV19; len: 13; j_gene: TRBJ2-4; abundance: .; CDR3aa: CASSLQGPYIQYF; CDR3nt: TGTGCCAGTAGTTTACAGGGACCGTACATTCAGTACTTC
d_gene: TRBD1; v_gene: TRBV6-5; len: 16; j_gene: TRBJ2-1; abundance: .; CDR3aa: CASSSSGTGVANEQFF; CDR3nt: TGTGCCAGCAGTTCCTCCGGGACAGGGGTGGCAAATGAGCAGTTCTTC
d_gene: TRBD1; v_gene: TRBV6-6; len: 13; j_gene: TRBJ1-2; abundance: .; CDR3aa: CASRQGVLYGYTF; CDR3nt: TGTGCCTCAAGACAGGGGGTGCTCTATGGCTACACCTTC
d_gene: .; v_gene: TRBV14; len: 15; j_gene: TRBJ2-6; abundance: .; CDR3aa: CASSQTGSGANVLTF; CDR3nt: TGTGCCAGCAGCCAGACAGGCTCTGGGGCCAACGTCCTGACTTTC